A selection of T cell receptor beta chains follows, all from one sample in a study of TIL therapy for anti-PD-1-resistant metastatic lung cancer. Method: immunoSEQ multiplex PCR; TCRdb's copy keeps in-frame clones and lacks some. In the table there are 9,000 to 15,000 clones, around 80% of which are singletons. The input for sequencing was blood, taken at baseline. The origin of the receptors is a person between 25 and 79 years old with non-small cell lung cancer. Each CDR3 is given with its conserved first and last residue. The D gene is left open where the match is weak. Some rows mark clone size as missing; the rest say once, few, many or name a class of expanded clone.

cdr3_nt | cdr3_aa | clone_size | d_call | j_call | cdr3_length | v_call
TGTGCCAGCAGCATAATAAACCGCCAGCCCCAGCATTTT | CASSIINRQPQHF | NA | NA | TRBJ1-5 | 13 | TRBV7-7
TGCAGTGCTAGAGACGATGGCTACACCTTC | CSARDDGYTF | few | NA | TRBJ1-2 | 10 | TRBV20-1
TGTGCCAGTAGTACATCCGGGGGCTCTGGAAACACCATATATTTT | CASSTSGGSGNTIYF | few | NA | TRBJ1-3 | 15 | TRBV19
TGTGCCAGCAGCTTAGGACTACACCCCTACGAGCAGTACTTC | CASSLGLHPYEQYF | NA | NA | TRBJ2-7 | 14 | TRBV7-2
TGCAGCGTTTGGGGAGGGCAGGGGACCCAGTACTTC | CSVWGGQGTQYF | NA | TRBD2 | TRBJ2-5 | 12 | TRBV29-1
TGTGCCAGCAGTTCCGAATGGGGGCCCTTCGGGCAGTACTTC | CASSSEWGPFGQYF | NA | NA | TRBJ2-7 | 14 | TRBV6-1
TGTGCCACTTCCTCATGGCAGGATAATTCACCCCTCCACTTT | CATSSWQDNSPLHF | NA | NA | TRBJ1-6 | 14 | TRBV6-1
TGTGCCAGCAGCGCCGGGACAGGGAGCAATCAGCCCCAGCATTTT | CASSAGTGSNQPQHF | NA | TRBD1 | TRBJ1-5 | 15 | TRBV9
TGTGCCAGTAATACAGGGACAAATCAGCCCCAGCATTTT | CASNTGTNQPQHF | NA | NA | TRBJ1-5 | 13 | TRBV19
TGTGCCAGAAGAACTAGGGAAAGGGCCAACGTCCTGACTTTC | CARRTRERANVLTF | NA | NA | TRBJ2-6 | 14 | TRBV5-3
TGTGCCAGCAGCCAGCCTAGGAGACAGGGCCCCAACTCTGGGGCCAACGTCCTGACTTTC | CASSQPRRQGPNSGANVLTF | NA | TRBD1 | TRBJ2-6 | 20 | TRBV14
TGTGCCAGCAGTCGGGGGACAGGGAGAAGCAATCAGCCCCAGCATTTT | CASSRGTGRSNQPQHF | NA | TRBD1 | TRBJ1-5 | 16 | TRBV6-6
TGTGCCAGCAGCCAAGATTTGAGGGGATGGGATGAGCAGTTCTTC | CASSQDLRGWDEQFF | NA | NA | TRBJ2-1 | 15 | TRBV4-2
TGTGCCAGCAGCGAAGGACAGGCCTACGAGCAGTACTTC | CASSEGQAYEQYF | once | TRBD1 | TRBJ2-7 | 13 | TRBV7-8
TGCGCCAGCAGTGGTGGGGGCGACGGAGAGACCCAGTACTTC | CASSGGGDGETQYF | NA | NA | TRBJ2-5 | 14 | TRBV10-2
TGTGCCAGCAGTCCCCGGGAGGGCTTCACAGATACGCAGTATTTT | CASSPREGFTDTQYF | NA | TRBD2 | TRBJ2-3 | 15 | TRBV7-2
TGTGCCAGCAGTTTAGGGGTTACCGGGGAGCTGTTTTTT | CASSLGVTGELFF | NA | NA | TRBJ2-2 | 13 | TRBV27
TGCAGCGTTGAAATAGCGGGGACGAACACCGGGGAGCTGTTTTTT | CSVEIAGTNTGELFF | once | TRBD2 | TRBJ2-2 | 15 | TRBV29-1
TGTGCCAGCAGCTTACTCCGGGGTTCAAACAATGAGCAGTTCTTC | CASSLLRGSNNEQFF | NA | NA | TRBJ2-1 | 15 | TRBV7-2
TGTGCCTGGAGTGTGTCCTACGAGCAGTACTTC | CAWSVSYEQYF | NA | NA | TRBJ2-7 | 11 | TRBV30
TGTGCCTGGACTAGCCCTCACCCAGGGGAGACCCAGTACTTC | CAWTSPHPGETQYF | NA | NA | TRBJ2-5 | 14 | TRBV30
TGCAGCGGGGGGGGCTTACAGGGGCCTGGCTACACCTTC | CSGGGLQGPGYTF | few | TRBD1 | TRBJ1-2 | 13 | TRBV29-1
TGTGCCAGCAGCTTGGCCGGGCTAGCGAGGGGGACCGGGGAGCTGTTTTTT | CASSLAGLARGTGELFF | NA | NA | TRBJ2-2 | 17 | TRBV5-5
TGTGCCAGCAGTACCGGACAGGGGACTCTCTATGGCTACACCTTC | CASSTGQGTLYGYTF | NA | TRBD1 | TRBJ1-2 | 15 | TRBV27
TGTGCCAGCAAGGCGGAGACTGAAGCTTTCTTT | CASKAETEAFF | NA | NA | TRBJ1-1 | 11 | TRBV2
TGTGCCAGCAGCTTAGGCCAGAGCGATACGCAGTATTTT | CASSLGQSDTQYF | NA | NA | TRBJ2-3 | 13 | TRBV7-6
TGCGCCAGCAGCATTACCACAGATACGCAGTATTTT | CASSITTDTQYF | NA | NA | TRBJ2-3 | 12 | TRBV5-1
TGCGCCAGCAGTGACCCCCCCCGCCAGGGGGCGGACATTCAGTACTTC | CASSDPPRQGADIQYF | NA | TRBD1 | TRBJ2-4 | 16 | TRBV10-2
TGTGCCAGCAGCTTCCTCGCTAGCGGGAGGGCCGGCGAGCAGTTCTTC | CASSFLASGRAGEQFF | NA | TRBD2 | TRBJ2-1 | 16 | TRBV7-3